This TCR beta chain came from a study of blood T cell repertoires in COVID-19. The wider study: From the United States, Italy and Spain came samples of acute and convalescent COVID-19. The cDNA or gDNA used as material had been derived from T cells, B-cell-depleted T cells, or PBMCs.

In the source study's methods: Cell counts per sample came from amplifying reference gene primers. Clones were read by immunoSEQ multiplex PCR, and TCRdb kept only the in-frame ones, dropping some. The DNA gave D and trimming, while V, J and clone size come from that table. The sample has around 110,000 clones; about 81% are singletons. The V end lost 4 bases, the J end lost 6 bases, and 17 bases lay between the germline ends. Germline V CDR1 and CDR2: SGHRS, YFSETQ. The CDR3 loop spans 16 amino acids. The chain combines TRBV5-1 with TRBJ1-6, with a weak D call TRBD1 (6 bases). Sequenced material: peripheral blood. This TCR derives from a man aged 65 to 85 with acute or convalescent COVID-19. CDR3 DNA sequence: TGCGCCAGCAGCCCCGGGACATTTGCTGGTAATTCACCCCTCCACTTT. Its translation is CASSPGTFAGNSPLHF.